A selection of T cell receptor beta chains follows, all from one sample in a study of T cell responses to AZD1222 COVID-19 vaccine. Produced via immunoSEQ multiplex PCR; TCRdb's table is partial and in-frame only. The repertoire holds roughly 140,000 clones, with around 90% as singletons. The sample was peripheral blood, taken 28 days after the second AZD1222 dose. Source of these receptors: an adult who received the AZD1222 COVID-19 vaccine. Both conserved end residues are trimmed from each CDR3. The order of the fields is V gene, J gene, CDR3 protein.

>TRBV5-1|TRBJ2-3
ASSWRTSGGLGRADTQY
>TRBV5-1|TRBJ2-1
ASSLWESSYNEQF
>TRBV4-3|TRBJ2-3
ASSQSTSGEFTDTQY
>TRBV11-2|TRBJ1-1
ASSLGQALKGAEAF
>TRBV2|TRBJ1-4
ASSEADRRKLF
>TRBV7-6|TRBJ1-1
ASSLQENTEAF
>TRBV10-1|TRBJ1-1
ASSAARAGTEAF
>TRBV28|TRBJ2-7
ASSLQGFNYEQY
>TRBV14|TRBJ2-5
ASSLQWGDYGTQY
>TRBV4-1|TRBJ2-6
ASSQDPPSSGANVLT
>TRBV5-6|TRBJ1-2
ASSTLGQNNYGYT
>TRBV19|TRBJ1-2
ASSMDRTNYGYT
>TRBV28|TRBJ1-2
ASSQTTGSGYT
>TRBV30|TRBJ1-3
ASRGTPDTIY
>TRBV5-8|TRBJ2-1
ASSLAGSSYNEQF
>TRBV30|TRBJ1-5
AWSVLGNQPQH
>TRBV18|TRBJ2-6
ASSYTQGPGANVLT
>TRBV29-1|TRBJ1-3
SGSGQRKPSGNTIY
>TRBV7-9|TRBJ1-2
VVGRDGYT
>TRBV3-1/TRBV3-2|TRBJ2-1
ASSQVAGLSSYNEQF
>TRBV10-2|TRBJ1-5
ASSEDRAGNQPQH
>TRBV7-2|TRBJ1-1
ASSLQGLNTEAF
>TRBV6-2/TRBV6-3|TRBJ1-5
ASSYARPGAQPQH
>TRBV6-5|TRBJ2-1
ASRDRVVNEQF
>TRBV14|TRBJ1-2
ASSPPGERGYT
>TRBV7-9|TRBJ1-2
ASSRGEGSPDYGYT
>TRBV12-5|TRBJ1-2
ASGLVPGGGGGSPYGYT
>TRBV28|TRBJ2-5
ASSFHRPLQETQY
>TRBV27|TRBJ2-7
ASSFQAGGSSNYEQY
>TRBV6-5|TRBJ2-3
ASSKGQVRTDTQY
>TRBV2|TRBJ1-3
ASGGQGILFSGNTIY
>TRBV5-1|TRBJ2-2
ASSRRLAGGVVDTGELF
>TRBV10-2|TRBJ2-1
ASSAGGGSYNEQF
>TRBV6-5|TRBJ1-4
ASSFQDREGEKLF
>TRBV25-1|TRBJ1-4
ASSARGGATNEKLF
>TRBV23-1|TRBJ2-7
ASSESRGSFSYEQY
>TRBV3-1/TRBV3-2|TRBJ2-1
ASSLMSSYNEQF
>TRBV19|TRBJ1-5
ASSSLSGSNQPQH
>TRBV20-1|TRBJ1-1
SASRNTEAF
>TRBV2|TRBJ2-7
ASNRELAAYEQY
>TRBV6-5|TRBJ1-3
ASLASSGNTIY
>TRBV7-2|TRBJ2-1
ASSTDGTLYNEQF
>TRBV30|TRBJ1-4
AWSTGGEKLF
>TRBV5-6|TRBJ2-1
ASSTGTSGYNEQF
>TRBV11-2|TRBJ1-2
ASSETGANHYGYT
>TRBV5-1|TRBJ2-3
ASRPPQGGPGDTQY
>TRBV28|TRBJ1-5
ASTSTGRRTQH
>TRBV7-9|TRBJ2-7
ASSLARGTPRGEQY
>TRBV11-2|TRBJ2-5
ASSFGTGELQTQY
>TRBV7-9|TRBJ1-1
ASSLDGGTEAF
>TRBV14|TRBJ2-5
ASSQVGAGGETQY
>TRBV18|TRBJ2-2
ASSSRGSANTGELF
>TRBV27|TRBJ1-6
ASSRDSGTRTYNSPLH
>TRBV5-1|TRBJ2-2
ASRPLAGELF
>TRBV10-2|TRBJ1-4
ASSVVGEKLF
>TRBV5-1|TRBJ2-7
ASSFWTGAYEQY
>TRBV27|TRBJ2-7
ASRYRTGSYEQY